These 21 T cell receptor beta chains came from one sample sequenced in a study of T cells expressing NK-cell markers. TCRdb re-called the 5' RACE reads, yielding one record per CDR3 amino acid sequence without DNA. The specimen's table records some 450,000 distinct CDR3 sequences. The material sequenced was blood T cells: a sorted CD56 or NKG2C T cell subset, CD4+ or CD8+ T cells, or bulk PBMC T cells (not recorded which). These receptors were taken from a woman between 18 and 69 years old in good health.

V usage is TRBV6-1 and J usage is TRBJ1-3. The CDR3 extends over 13 amino acids. Germline loops: CDR1 MNHNS, CDR2 SASEGT. Here the CDR3 reads CASSGTVGNTIYF.

The chain links TRBV12-3 or TRBV12-4 to TRBJ1-1. The CDR3 is made up of 15 amino acids. The chain's CDR3 is CASSFFLSGRDGAFF.

The rearrangement joins TRBV4-3 to TRBJ1-4; TCRdb's assignment of TRBD1 cannot be checked, as there is no DNA. The CDR3 runs 15 residues. Germline V gene data show CDR1 as LGHNA and CDR2 as YSLEER. CDR3 loop: CASSPPGQFNEKLFF.

The genes are TRBV5-1 and TRBJ2-3; the D call from TCRdb, TRBD1, cannot be confirmed without DNA. CDR1 is SGHRS and CDR2 is YFSETQ in the germline V gene. This CDR3 is 15 amino acids long. CDR3 in amino acids: CASSLARPEGDTQYF.

The chain's CDR3 is CASSSVGGGKGTQYF. The J gene is TRBJ2-3, the V gene TRBV19; there is no DNA to check the TCRdb D call of TRBD2. The CDR3 spans 15 residues. Germline CDR1 is LNHDA and CDR2 is SQIVND (reference sequence).

The chain is built from TRBV30 and TRBJ2-2. Germline V lookup: CDR1 GTSNPN, CDR2 SVGIG (reference sequence). The CDR3 covers 13 residues. The CDR3 protein is CAWSVQVGGELFF. The variable domain in full, completed from reference TRBV30 and TRBJ2-2, reads SQTIHQWPATLVQPVGSPLSLECTVEGTSNPNLYWYRQAAGRGLQLLFYSVGIGQISSEVPQNLSASRPQDRQFILSSKKLLLSDSGFYLCAWSVQVGGELFFGEGSRLTVL.

The gene calls are TRBV2 and TRBJ1-4; TCRdb picks TRBD1, but there is no DNA to check that call. Germline assignment: CDR1 SNHLY and CDR2 FYNNEI. This CDR3 has 12 amino acids. The CDR3 spells CASRGDEEKLFF.

The chain uses TRBV20-1 and TRBJ1-1; TCRdb reports TRBD1, a call that lacks DNA to check it against. CDR3 length equals 15 residues. Germline CDR1 reads DFQATT; CDR2 reads SNEGSKA (reference sequence). CDR3 amino acids: CSAPKGGLRDTEAFF.

The J gene is TRBJ2-2, the V gene TRBV9; TCRdb's D gene call, TRBD1, goes unchecked for lack of DNA. The CDR3 runs 16 residues. Per the germline V gene, CDR1 is SGDLS and CDR2 is YYNGEE. CDR3 amino acids: CASSEGTGSNTGELFF.

The rearrangement joins TRBV5-5 to TRBJ2-3. The germline V gene has CDR1 SGHKS and CDR2 YYEKEE (reference sequence). The CDR3 extends over 14 amino acids. The CDR3 protein is CASSLGPPTDTQYF.

V usage is TRBV4-3 and J usage is TRBJ2-3; the D call from TCRdb, TRBD1, cannot be confirmed without DNA. Looked up from germline, CDR1 is LGHNA and CDR2 is YSLEER. The CDR3 spans 15 residues. The CDR3: CASSQQTGVIDTQYF.

The V and J genes are TRBV7-9 and TRBJ1-2. The CDR3 is made up of 12 amino acids. Germline V gives CDR1 SEHNR, CDR2 FQNEAQ (reference sequence). The CDR3 is CASSLGLDGYTF.

The chain is built from TRBV18 and TRBJ2-1; TCRdb's assignment of TRBD1 cannot be checked, as there is no DNA. This CDR3 has 14 residues. Per the germline V gene, CDR1 is KGHSH and CDR2 is LQKENI. The CDR3 is CASSPGQGTYEQFF.

The genes are TRBV5-1 and TRBJ2-1; TCRdb gives TRBD2 as the D gene, but with no DNA this cannot be confirmed. Germline values: CDR1 SGHRS, CDR2 YFSETQ. The length of the CDR3 is 16 residues. The CDR3 sequence is CASTKATGLGLDEQFF.

The V and J genes are TRBV5-1 and TRBJ1-4; the D call from TCRdb, TRBD1, cannot be confirmed without DNA. Per the germline V gene, CDR1 is SGHRS and CDR2 is YFSETQ. This CDR3 has 13 residues. The chain's CDR3 is CASSKGGAEKLFF.

The rearrangement links TRBV10-3 to TRBJ2-5; there is no DNA to check the TCRdb D call of TRBD1. Germline V gene sequence: CDR1 ENHRY, CDR2 SYGVKD. The CDR3 has 16 residues. Here the CDR3 reads CAISEYGSRDQETQYF.

V usage is TRBV19 and J usage is TRBJ2-1; TCRdb outputs TRBD2, but without DNA this stays unchecked. The V gene's germline CDR1 is LNHDA and CDR2 SQIVND (reference sequence). The CDR3 runs 12 residues. The CDR3 sequence: CASREASDEQFF.

The chain is built from TRBV6-1 and TRBJ2-6; TCRdb designates TRBD2, a call that cannot be tested without DNA. The CDR3 loop spans 16 amino acids. Germline-derived CDR1 and CDR2 are MNHNS and SASEGT. CDR3 in amino acids: CASSPGPDGGANVLTF.

The J gene is TRBJ1-2, the V gene TRBV12-3 or TRBV12-4; there is no DNA to check the TCRdb D call of TRBD1. The CDR3 has 12 amino acids. CDR3 loop: CASSRTVYGYTF.

The chain combines TRBV6-5 with TRBJ2-1; the D call from TCRdb, TRBD2, cannot be confirmed without DNA. The germline V gene encodes CDR1 MNHEY and CDR2 SVGAGI. This CDR3 contains 16 residues. Here the CDR3 reads CASSYSLAGVDNEQFF.

CDR3 protein: CASNDPRRAGTGELFF. The chain uses TRBV5-4 and TRBJ2-2; without DNA, the TCRdb call of TRBD1 cannot be checked. Germline V gives CDR1 SGHNT, CDR2 YYREEE (reference sequence). This CDR3 region has 16 residues.